Below, one TCR beta chain is given with its context. Its antigen is unknown. The CDR3 has 16 residues. The germline V gene encodes CDR1 MNHEY and CDR2 SVGAGI. V lost 0 bases and J lost 8; bases outside the gene matches: 4. Subsequent to a culture period of 10 days, CD4+ T cells were isolated. Subjects were given two BNT162b2 or mRNA-1273 vaccine doses. Both day 3 and day 7 saw half the medium replaced with IL-2 medium. This sample stems from a study of vaccination effects on CD4 cells after COVID-19. Study results and caveats: Clones that were induced by infection or by vaccine showed marked contraction late after vaccination.

Assay: immunoSEQ multiplex PCR; the TCRdb copy retains only in-frame clones and omits some. The sample has about 40,000 clones, about 62% seen once. The sequence was collected from a human donor who received a COVID-19 vaccine. The starting material was CD4+ T cells from PBMCs cultured without peptide, obtained after COVID-19 vaccination. The gene calls are TRBV6-5 and TRBJ2-2; 12 nucleotides agree with TRBD1. The CDR3 sequence: CASSYSGQGAWGELFF. The DNA for the CDR3 is TGTGCCAGCAGTTACTCGGGACAGGGGGCATGGGGGGAGCTGTTTTTT.